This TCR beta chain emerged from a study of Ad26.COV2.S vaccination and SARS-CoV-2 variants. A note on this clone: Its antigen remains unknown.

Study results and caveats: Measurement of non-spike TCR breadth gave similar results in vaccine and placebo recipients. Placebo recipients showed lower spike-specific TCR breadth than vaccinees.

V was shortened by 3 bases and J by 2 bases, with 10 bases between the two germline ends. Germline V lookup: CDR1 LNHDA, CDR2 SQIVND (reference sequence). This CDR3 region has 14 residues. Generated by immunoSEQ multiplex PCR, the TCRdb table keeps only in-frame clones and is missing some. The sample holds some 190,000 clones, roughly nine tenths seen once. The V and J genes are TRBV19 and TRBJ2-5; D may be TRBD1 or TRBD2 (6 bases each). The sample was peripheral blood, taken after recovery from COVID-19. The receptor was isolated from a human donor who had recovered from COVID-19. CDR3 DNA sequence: TGTGCCAGTAGTATGGCGGGACATCAAGAGACCCAGTACTTC. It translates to CASSMAGHQETQYF.